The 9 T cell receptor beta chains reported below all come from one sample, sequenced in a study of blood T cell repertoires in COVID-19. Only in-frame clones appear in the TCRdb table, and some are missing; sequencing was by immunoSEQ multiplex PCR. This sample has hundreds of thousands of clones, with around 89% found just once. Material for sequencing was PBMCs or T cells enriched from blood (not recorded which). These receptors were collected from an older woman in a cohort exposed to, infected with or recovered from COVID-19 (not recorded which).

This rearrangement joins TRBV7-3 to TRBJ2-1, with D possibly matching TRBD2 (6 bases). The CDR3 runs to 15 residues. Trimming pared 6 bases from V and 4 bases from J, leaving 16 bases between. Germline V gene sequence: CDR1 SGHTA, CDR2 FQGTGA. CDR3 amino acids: CASSRGGSEYNEQFF. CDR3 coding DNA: TGTGCCAGCAGTCGTGGGGGGAGTGAGTACAATGAGCAGTTCTTC.

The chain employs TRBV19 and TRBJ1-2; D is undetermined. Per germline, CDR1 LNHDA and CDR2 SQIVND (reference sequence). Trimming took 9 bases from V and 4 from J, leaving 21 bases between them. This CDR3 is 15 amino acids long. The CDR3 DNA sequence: TGTGCCAGCCGATTGGGAACGGGAAGCGGCTATGGCTACACCTTC. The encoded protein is CASRLGTGSGYGYTF.

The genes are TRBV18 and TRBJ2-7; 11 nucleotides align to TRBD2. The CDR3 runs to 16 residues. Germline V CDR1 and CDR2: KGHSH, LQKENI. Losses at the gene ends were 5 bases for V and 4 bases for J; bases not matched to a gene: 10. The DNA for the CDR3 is TGTGCCAGCTCATCCGTGACTAGCGGGGCCGTATACGAGCAGTACTTC. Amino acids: CASSSVTSGAVYEQYF.

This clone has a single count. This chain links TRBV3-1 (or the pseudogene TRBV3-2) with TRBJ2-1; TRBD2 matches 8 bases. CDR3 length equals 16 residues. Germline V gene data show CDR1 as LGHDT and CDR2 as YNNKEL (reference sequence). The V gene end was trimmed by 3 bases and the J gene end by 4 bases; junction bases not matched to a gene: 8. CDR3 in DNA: TGTGCCAGCAGCCACCAAATAGCGGGGTTATACAATGAGCAGTTCTTC. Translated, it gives CASSHQIAGLYNEQFF.

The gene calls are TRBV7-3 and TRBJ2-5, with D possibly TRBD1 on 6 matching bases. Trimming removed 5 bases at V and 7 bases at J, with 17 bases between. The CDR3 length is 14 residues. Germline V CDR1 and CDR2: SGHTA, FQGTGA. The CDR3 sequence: CASSPGPQGGTQYF. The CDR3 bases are TGTGCCAGCAGCCCGGGACCGCAAGGGGGGACCCAGTACTTC.

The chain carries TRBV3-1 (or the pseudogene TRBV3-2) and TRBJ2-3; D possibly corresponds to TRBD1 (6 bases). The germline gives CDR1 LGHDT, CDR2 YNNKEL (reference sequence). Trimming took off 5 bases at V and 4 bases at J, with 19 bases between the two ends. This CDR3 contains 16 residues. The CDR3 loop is CASSSNRAGVPDTQYF. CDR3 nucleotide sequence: TGTGCCAGCAGCAGTAACAGGGCGGGTGTCCCAGATACGCAGTATTTT.

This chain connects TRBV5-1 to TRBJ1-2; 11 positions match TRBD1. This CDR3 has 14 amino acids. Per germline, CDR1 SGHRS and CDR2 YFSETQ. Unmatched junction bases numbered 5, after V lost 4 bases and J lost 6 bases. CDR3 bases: TGCGCCAGCAGCGCCAGGACAGGGGGCGATGGCTACACCTTC. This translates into CASSARTGGDGYTF.

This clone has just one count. CDR3 sequence: CASSREKGGTDTQYF. The CDR3 coding sequence is TGTGCCAGCAGCAGGGAGAAGGGTGGCACAGATACGCAGTATTTT. V is TRBV5-6 and J is TRBJ2-3; weak D call: TRBD2 (5 bases). This CDR3 has 15 residues. The V end lost 4 bases, the J end lost 1 base, and 13 bases lay between the germline ends. Germline values: CDR1 SGHDT, CDR2 YYEEEE.

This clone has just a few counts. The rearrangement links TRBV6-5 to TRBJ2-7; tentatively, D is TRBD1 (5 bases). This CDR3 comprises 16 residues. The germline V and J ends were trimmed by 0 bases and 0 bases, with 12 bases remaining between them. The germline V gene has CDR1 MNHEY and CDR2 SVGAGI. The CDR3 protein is CASSYSNGRASYEQYF. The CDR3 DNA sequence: TGTGCCAGCAGTTACTCGAATGGCAGGGCCTCCTACGAGCAGTACTTC.